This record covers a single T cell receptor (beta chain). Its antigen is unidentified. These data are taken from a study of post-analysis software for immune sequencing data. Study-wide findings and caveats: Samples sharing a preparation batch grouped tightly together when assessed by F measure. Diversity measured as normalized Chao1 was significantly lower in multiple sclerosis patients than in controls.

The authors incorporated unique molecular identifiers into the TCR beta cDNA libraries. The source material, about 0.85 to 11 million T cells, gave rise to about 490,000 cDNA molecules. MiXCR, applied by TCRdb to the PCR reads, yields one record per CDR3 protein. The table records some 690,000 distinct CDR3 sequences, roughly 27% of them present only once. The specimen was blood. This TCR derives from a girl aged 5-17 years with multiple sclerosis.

The CDR3 region is CASSVGPASSYNEQFF. DNA for the CDR3: TGTGCCAGCAGCGTAGGACCTGCAAGCTCCTACAATGAGCAGTTCTTC. The chain combines TRBV9 with TRBJ2-1; D call uncertain. The length of the CDR3 is 16 residues. Trimming removed 0 bases at V and 0 bases at J, with 10 bases between. Germline assignment: CDR1 SGDLS and CDR2 YYNGEE.